This TCR beta chain is from a study of T and B cells in COVID-19 patients. Germline V lookup: CDR1 MDHEN, CDR2 SYDVKM. The germline V and J ends were trimmed by 3 bases and 1 base, with 21 bases remaining between them. The CDR3 has 18 residues. From blood, about 250-500 ng of genomic DNA served as TRB template. Multiplex PCR with BIOMED2 TRB-A/B primer pools amplified TRB rearrangements. TCRdb analysed the multiplex PCR reads with MiXCR anew, one entry per CDR3 protein. The sample carries about 1,400 distinct CDR3 sequences, 20% to 30% recorded once. The sequence derives from a human donor with active COVID-19. The chain carries TRBV28 and TRBJ2-5; a weak D match, TRBD2 (6 bases). The material sequenced was blood. This CDR3 is CASSFQGLMRDLQETQYF. CDR3 nucleotide sequence: TGTGCCAGCAGTTTCCAAGGGCTTATGCGGGACCTCCAAGAGACCCAGTACTTC.